The rows below give T cell receptor beta chains drawn from one sample of a study of CD8 T cells in ankylosing spondylitis. Each CDR3 protein is one row after TCRdb ran MiXCR on the 5' RACE reads. The data contain around 94,000 distinct CDR3 sequences, more than 8.5% of them singletons. Sequenced: blood, either unsorted or a sorted T cell fraction (not recorded which). These receptor sequences come from a male donor with ankylosing spondylitis. Each CDR3 is given with its conserved first and last residue. D genes are given only for firm matches. A clone size is listed for some rows: how often the clone was seen (once, few, many), or a class if it is expanded.

V gene: TRBV12-3/TRBV12-4; clone size: many; D gene: -; J gene: TRBJ2-1; CDR3 protein: CASSLAPHRDHEEQFF; CDR3 DNA: TGTGCCAGCAGTTTGGCCCCGCACCGGGACCATGAAGAGCAGTTCTTC
V gene: TRBV20-1; clone size: many; D gene: TRBD1; J gene: TRBJ1-2; CDR3 protein: CSARDQDRGIYGYTF; CDR3 DNA: TGCAGTGCTAGAGATCAAGACAGGGGAATATATGGCTACACCTTC
V gene: TRBV11-2; clone size: -; D gene: -; J gene: TRBJ2-5; CDR3 protein: CASSFVSGDGETQYF; CDR3 DNA: TGTGCCAGCAGCTTCGTTTCAGGGGACGGAGAGACCCAGTACTTC
V gene: TRBV5-1; clone size: many; D gene: -; J gene: TRBJ1-1; CDR3 protein: CASSLPGATEAFF; CDR3 DNA: TGCGCCAGCAGCCTACCAGGAGCCACTGAAGCTTTCTTT
V gene: TRBV5-1; clone size: -; D gene: -; J gene: TRBJ2-3; CDR3 protein: CASSLNGGYTDTQYF; CDR3 DNA: TGCGCCAGCAGCTTAAATGGGGGATACACAGATACGCAGTATTTT
V gene: TRBV3-1; clone size: -; D gene: -; J gene: TRBJ1-1; CDR3 protein: CASSQVGGNTEAFF; CDR3 DNA: TGTGCCAGCAGCCAAGTAGGGGGGAACACTGAAGCTTTCTTT
V gene: TRBV7-9; clone size: many; D gene: -; J gene: TRBJ1-5; CDR3 protein: CASSLAENQPQHF; CDR3 DNA: TGTGCCAGCAGCTTAGCAGAAAATCAGCCCCAGCATTTT
V gene: TRBV15; clone size: -; D gene: -; J gene: TRBJ2-3; CDR3 protein: CATSRDWGLGAARTDTQYF; CDR3 DNA: TGTGCCACCAGCAGAGATTGGGGGTTGGGTGCCGCACGCACAGATACGCAGTATTTT
V gene: TRBV7-8; clone size: many; D gene: -; J gene: TRBJ2-5; CDR3 protein: CASSLAPADQETQYF; CDR3 DNA: TGTGCCAGCAGCTTAGCGCCGGCGGATCAAGAGACCCAGTACTTC
V gene: TRBV10-3; clone size: -; D gene: -; J gene: TRBJ1-2; CDR3 protein: CAISETGTNYGYTF; CDR3 DNA: TGTGCCATCAGTGAGACGGGAACTAACTATGGCTACACCTTC
V gene: TRBV5-6; clone size: few; D gene: TRBD1; J gene: TRBJ2-2; CDR3 protein: CASSGGTGHTGELFF; CDR3 DNA: TGTGCCAGCTCCGGGGGGACAGGGCACACCGGGGAGCTGTTTTTT
V gene: TRBV12-3/TRBV12-4; clone size: many; D gene: TRBD1; J gene: TRBJ2-7; CDR3 protein: CASSRRGQGLYEQYF; CDR3 DNA: TGTGCCAGCAGCCGCCGAGGACAGGGTCTTTACGAGCAGTACTTC
V gene: TRBV11-2; clone size: few; D gene: TRBD1; J gene: TRBJ2-7; CDR3 protein: CASSRTGGMSYEQYF; CDR3 DNA: TGTGCCAGCAGTCGGACAGGGGGGATGTCCTACGAGCAGTACTTC
V gene: TRBV20-1; clone size: many; D gene: -; J gene: TRBJ2-7; CDR3 protein: CSARYAEAYEQYF; CDR3 DNA: TGCAGTGCTAGATATGCGGAAGCCTACGAGCAGTACTTC
V gene: TRBV29-1; clone size: few; D gene: TRBD1; J gene: TRBJ2-2; CDR3 protein: CSVVGQGRNTGELFF; CDR3 DNA: TGCAGCGTTGTCGGACAGGGTCGGAACACCGGGGAGCTGTTTTTT
V gene: TRBV7-9; clone size: -; D gene: -; J gene: TRBJ2-3; CDR3 protein: CASSLDRTDTQYF; CDR3 DNA: TGTGCCAGCAGCTTAGATCGCACAGATACGCAGTATTTT
V gene: TRBV27; clone size: -; D gene: TRBD1; J gene: TRBJ2-1; CDR3 protein: CASSFGPGWGQGNNEQFF; CDR3 DNA: TGTGCCAGCAGTTTCGGGCCGGGATGGGGACAGGGTAACAATGAGCAGTTCTTC
V gene: TRBV6-1; clone size: -; D gene: -; J gene: TRBJ2-3; CDR3 protein: CASSEDSYNTDTQYF; CDR3 DNA: TGTGCCAGCAGTGAGGACTCGTACAACACAGATACGCAGTATTTT
V gene: TRBV7-9; clone size: many; D gene: -; J gene: TRBJ2-5; CDR3 protein: CASSLLGETQETQYF; CDR3 DNA: TGTGCCAGCAGCTTACTTGGGGAAACCCAAGAGACCCAGTACTTC
V gene: TRBV27; clone size: many; D gene: TRBD2; J gene: TRBJ2-1; CDR3 protein: CASSLSVAGGYNEQFF; CDR3 DNA: TGTGCCAGCAGTTTATCCGTAGCGGGAGGGTACAATGAGCAGTTCTTC